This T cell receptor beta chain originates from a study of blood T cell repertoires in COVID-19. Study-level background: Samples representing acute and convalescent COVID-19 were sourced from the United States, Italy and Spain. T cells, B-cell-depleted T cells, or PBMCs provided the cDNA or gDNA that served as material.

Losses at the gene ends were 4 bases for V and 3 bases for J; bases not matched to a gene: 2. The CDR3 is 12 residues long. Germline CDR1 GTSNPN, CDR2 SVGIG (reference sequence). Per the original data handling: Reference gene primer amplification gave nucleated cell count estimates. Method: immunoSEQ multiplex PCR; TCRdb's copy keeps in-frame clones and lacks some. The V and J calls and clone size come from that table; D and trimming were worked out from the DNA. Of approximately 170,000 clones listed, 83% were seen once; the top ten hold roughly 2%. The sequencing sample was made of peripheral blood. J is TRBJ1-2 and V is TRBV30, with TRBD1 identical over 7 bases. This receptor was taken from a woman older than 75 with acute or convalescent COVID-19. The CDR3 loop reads CAWNRGHYGYTF. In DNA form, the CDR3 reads TGTGCCTGGAACAGGGGCCACTATGGCTACACCTTC.